The present T cell receptor beta chain was sequenced within a study of shared clonotypes between healthy human individuals (dated by TCRdb to about 2020). Regarding the research as a whole: The cohort included a few men and a couple of women between 18 and 49 years of age. For each donor, CD4 naive and CD4 memory were each given three plates, CD8 naive was given two plates, and CD8 memory was given one plate. The study deeply sequenced blood TCR repertoires of several healthy adults to estimate repertoire size and the extent of clonotype sharing between individuals. Libraries were prepared and TCR repertoires were sequenced by different laboratories using diverse techniques, in order to increase sequencing depth and limit assay-specific biases. Per donor, leukapheresis produced somewhere between about 0.94 and 10 billion PBMCs.

Beyond this particular receptor, the publication reports: Only blood was sampled, and tissue TCR repertoires likely differ from those in blood. The small number of donors limited the genetic and exposure-history diversity represented. Pairwise subsampling led to the expectation that sequencing depth would affect the degree of clonotype sharing among donors. Compared with non-shared clonotypes, the clonotypes found in all four sorted-subset donors had higher generation probabilities. Estimated clonotype richness was generally larger for naive than for memory subsets. Sharing across several donors was observed for around 5% of naive CD4, over 3% of naive CD8, over 2% of memory CD4, and 0.4% of memory CD8 clonotypes. Even with the large sequencing depth, rarefaction of the sorted-subset datasets indicated that sequencing was incomplete.

The CDR3 runs 13 residues from the cysteine to the phenylalanine. CDR3 DNA is the only sequence kept; it has 39 bases, read in frame from the first base. In the germline V gene, CDR1 corresponds to MNHNS and CDR2 to SASEGT. The junction carries 5 bases between V and J, which are trimmed by 0 bases and 2 bases respectively. Donors were healthy HIV-negative adults with no recently reported acute infections or vaccinations. Every donor was a Caucasian adult living in Nashville, Tennessee, USA. CD4+ T cells were enriched by magnetic negative selection, after which naive cells were positively selected on CD45RA and the negative fraction was taken as the memory subset. After blood collection by leukapheresis, PBMCs were isolated using Ficoll-Histopaque density gradient centrifugation and then cryopreserved in the vapor phase of liquid nitrogen. Analytical flow cytometry was used to check the purity and quantity of every magnetically sorted T cell population. From each sorted fraction, genomic DNA was isolated and quantified by UV absorbance on a Nanodrop 2000c.

Using the deep immunoSEQ assay, multiplex PCR amplified TCR CDR3 regions from genomic DNA. Extracted genomic DNA from each cell subset was spread evenly across all wells of several immunoSEQ 96-well plates, with each plate serving as a replicate. For sorted subsets, approximately 210 ng genomic DNA, equal to 30,000 to 35,000 T cell genomes, was loaded into each replicate PCR. Purified libraries were quantified with a Qubit 3.0 fluorometer, sized on a Bioanalyzer 2100, and re-quantified with the KAPA Library Quantification kit. Every immunoSEQ 96-well plate was sequenced on a separate single-read 150-cycle Illumina NextSeq 550 flow cell. Under the source paper's analysis protocol: Because the immunoSEQ output included only junctional sequences and no quality scores, the filtering could not be the same as the filtering used for full-length reads. Sequences were annotated with PyIR, a Python wrapper for IgBLAST v1.9, using IMGT germline references to assign V/J genes and CDR3. Reads were filtered out if the reads had weak V/J assignments (E-value above 1e-6), no CDR3, stop codons, out-of-frame junctions, or ambiguous translated residues. V3J clonotypes were defined as sequences sharing the same inferred V gene, J gene, and CDR3 amino acid sequence. Percentage overlap between repertoires was computed as shared unique clonotypes divided by the size of the smaller repertoire. Richness of each repertoire was evaluated using RTK rarefaction, the Chao1 estimator, and Recon v2.1 estimates of unobserved clonotypes. OLGA was used to compute generation probabilities for all TCRbeta clonotypes that the gDNA method yielded from several donors. In its TCRdb copy, this immuneACCESS table keeps in-frame sequences only and misses some clones. Where compared with another copy, unresolved V genes explain less than half of these, and the others have no known cause. For V, J and clone size, that table is used; D and trimming come from the DNA. The sample table shows approximately 2.5 million clones, and approximately 94% are seen once. The biggest ten clones account for about 0.38% of the sample.

With regard to this clone: No antigen is known for it. No much larger clonotype is one base removed from it; base qualities were not supplied.

The specimen was naive CD4+ T cells from PBMCs. Interpreted using the paper, the cell subset or site label stands for: CD45RA+ positively selected. This receptor was taken from a man aged 18 to 30 in good health. Some clones in this sample may be carry-over from other donors' samples. The sequence links TRBV6-1 to TRBJ2-7; the D gene cannot be resolved reliably. CDR3 region: CASSEAPTYEQYF. The nucleotide sequence reads TGTGCCAGCAGTGAAGCGCCGACCTACGAGCAGTACTTC.